Detailed here is one T cell receptor beta chain. The entry originates in a study of blood T cell repertoires in COVID-19. Study context: COVID-19 samples, acute and convalescent, were from the United States, Italy and Spain. The analysed material was cDNA or gDNA that came from T cells, B-cell-depleted T cells, or PBMCs.

In the authors' methods: Amplified reference gene primers provided the basis for estimating nucleated cell counts. Using immunoSEQ multiplex PCR, the repertoire was profiled, and TCRdb retains in-frame clones only, with some absent. V and J calls plus clone size are reproduced from that table; the DNA served to infer D and trimming. The data contain under 500,000 clones, approximately 90% of them singletons. Residents of over 20 US areas, aged about 18 to 95 years, made up the participants. The V segment lost 5 bases and the J segment 6 bases; nucleotides outside the gene matches: 7. In germline, CDR1 is SEHNR, CDR2 FQNEAQ (reference sequence). This CDR3 contains 15 residues.

Material for sequencing was PBMCs or T cells enriched from blood (not recorded which). This rearrangement joins TRBV7-9 to TRBJ2-3; 11 bases match TRBD2. The receptor comes from a young woman with acute COVID-19. CDR3 nucleotides: TGTGCCAGCAGCATTGTTAGCGGGAGGGCTGATACGCAGTATTTT. This sequence encodes CASSIVSGRADTQYF.